This TCR beta chain was sequenced in a study of blood T cell repertoires in COVID-19. Whole-study context: COVID-19 samples collected from the United States, Italy and Spain covered acute and convalescent phases.

Using immunoSEQ multiplex PCR, the repertoire was profiled, and TCRdb retains in-frame clones only, with some absent. The top ten clones hold 6.9% of a sample with roughly 75,000 clones, 80% to 95% of them seen once. Sequencing was done on a sample of peripheral blood. The TCR was taken from a human donor in a cohort sampled during active COVID-19.

Written as DNA, the CDR3 is TGCGCCAGCGGATTAGCGGGGGGGAGCTCCTACAATGAGCAGTTCTTC. As protein: CASGLAGGSSYNEQFF. The chain employs TRBV4-3 and TRBJ2-1, with 11 nucleotides matching TRBD2. The germline V gene encodes CDR1 LGHNA and CDR2 YSLEER. Unmatched junction bases numbered 6, after V lost 8 bases and J lost 0 bases. There are 16 residues in the CDR3.